A selection of T cell receptor beta chains follows, all from one sample in a study of response to subunit inactivated influenza vaccine. TCRdb reprocessed the RT-PCR reads via MiXCR and lists one record per CDR3 protein. The sample records 500,000 to 650,000 distinct CDR3 sequences, 7.6% being singletons. The source was PBMCs from blood, collected roughly 24 months after vaccination. All receptors come from a man aged 50 to 75 who received an inactivated influenza vaccine. Each CDR3 is given with its conserved first and last residue. A D gene is named only where the DNA matches it firmly. Rows may omit the clone size; those that give it use once, few, many or a size class.

. TRBD1 TRBJ2-3 14 TRBV20-1 TGCAGTGCCTCAGGGGGAGACGTCACAGATACGCAGTATTTT CSASGGDVTDTQYF
. . TRBJ1-1 13 TRBV10-3 TGTGCCATCATGGCCAGTATGAACACTGAAGCTTTCTTT CAIMASMNTEAFF
few . TRBJ2-7 19 TRBV4-3 TGCGCCAGCAGCCTGTCCGGGACGGACCTGGGCGAGTTGGACTACGAGCAGTACTTC CASSLSGTDLGELDYEQYF
. . TRBJ1-5 15 TRBV5-5 TGTGCCAGCAGCTTGGCCGGTACAGTTAATCAGCCCCAGCATTTT CASSLAGTVNQPQHF
many . TRBJ2-1 16 TRBV11-2 TGTGCCAGCAGCTTAGGAGGGGAGAGCTCCTACAATGAGCAGTTCTTC CASSLGGESSYNEQFF
. TRBD2 TRBJ2-7 18 TRBV27 TGTGCCAGCAGTTCCCCCATTGGGCTAGCGGGGGGACCCTACGAGCAGTACTTC CASSSPIGLAGGPYEQYF
. TRBD1 TRBJ1-4 14 TRBV2 TGTGCCAGCAGTACCTTCCAGGGGGGGGAAAAACTGTTTTTT CASSTFQGGEKLFF
many . TRBJ1-2 14 TRBV7-8 TGTGCCAGCAGCACCCGGGTTAGGGACGGCGGCTACACCTTC CASSTRVRDGGYTF
many . TRBJ2-2 13 TRBV9 TGTGCCAGCAGCGTAGCCTTGAGCGGGGAGCTGTTTTTT CASSVALSGELFF
many TRBD2 TRBJ2-1 18 TRBV7-8 TGTGCCAGCAGCGGGCGGGGTGCTAGCGGAACCTCCTACAATGAGCAGTTCTTC CASSGRGASGTSYNEQFF
. TRBD1 TRBJ1-2 12 TRBV28 TGTGCCAGCGTGGACAGGGATGTCGGCTACACCTTC CASVDRDVGYTF
few . TRBJ2-3 13 TRBV20-1 TGCAGTGCCCCGAGACTAGTTTCAGATACGCAGTATTTT CSAPRLVSDTQYF
many . TRBJ2-3 10 TRBV20-1 TGCAGTGCTTTTTGGAATACGCAGTATTTT CSAFWNTQYF
. TRBD1 TRBJ2-7 16 TRBV10-3 TGTGCCATCAGTGAGTCGTCCGGGACAGGGTCCAACGAGCAGTACTTC CAISESSGTGSNEQYF
many . TRBJ1-5 13 TRBV28 TGTGCCAGCAGTACCGGACATTTTCAGCCCCAGCATTTT CASSTGHFQPQHF
. . TRBJ2-7 14 TRBV28 TGTGCCAGCAGTTTCACGGTCAGGTCCGTTGGGCAGTACTTC CASSFTVRSVGQYF
. TRBD2 TRBJ2-1 17 TRBV24-1 TGTGCCACCAGTGATCCCGCACTAGCGGGGGCGAACACGGGGCAGTTCTTC CATSDPALAGANTGQFF
many . TRBJ2-1 15 TRBV5-1 TGCGCCAGCAGCTTGCCGCGTGGACTTTACAATGAGCAGTTCTTC CASSLPRGLYNEQFF
many . TRBJ2-7 18 TRBV28 TGTGCCAGCAGCCCAAACGGCGGCCCCCCCTCGAAAGCTTACGAGCAGTACTTC CASSPNGGPPSKAYEQYF
. . TRBJ2-7 15 TRBV6-1 TGTGCCAGCAGCCCAGGTTCCAGGATTGGCGTCGAGCAGTACTTC CASSPGSRIGVEQYF
many . TRBJ1-1 16 TRBV5-5 TGTGCCAGCAGCTTGAGACAGCAAAGGATGGGAACTGAAGCTTTCTTT CASSLRQQRMGTEAFF
few TRBD1 TRBJ1-2 14 TRBV12-3/TRBV12-4 TGTGCCAGCAGTTTGGCGGACAGGGACTATGGCTACACCTTC CASSLADRDYGYTF
many . TRBJ2-7 14 TRBV28 TGTGCCAGCAGTTCCCTAAAAGGGATGTACGAGCAGTACTTC CASSSLKGMYEQYF
. . TRBJ2-3 14 TRBV10-3 TGTGCCATCAGTGACGGAGCTAGCACAGATACGCAGTATTTT CAISDGASTDTQYF
many . TRBJ1-4 13 TRBV12-3/TRBV12-4 TGTGCCAGCAGTTTACATCATAATGAAAAACTGTTTTTT CASSLHHNEKLFF
. . TRBJ2-7 14 TRBV25-1 TGTGCCAGCAGTGATGGGGGAAGTTTCTACGAGCAGCACTTC CASSDGGSFYEQHF
few TRBD1 TRBJ2-3 14 TRBV28 TGTGCCAGCGGGGGACAGGGTCTTCCAGATACGCAGTATTTT CASGGQGLPDTQYF
. . TRBJ2-7 13 TRBV4-1 TGCGCCAGCAGCCAAGAGAGCTGGGACGAGCAGTACTTC CASSQESWDEQYF
many . TRBJ2-1 15 TRBV11-2 TGTGCCAGCAGCTTAAGTGTTACAGGGTACAATGAGCAGTTCTTC CASSLSVTGYNEQFF
. . TRBJ2-2 15 TRBV6-1 TGTGCCAGCAGTGAGGGTCAGGGGAACACCGGGGAGCTGTTTTTT CASSEGQGNTGELFF
. . TRBJ2-7 11 TRBV5-1 TGCGCCAGCAGCTACGGGAGCGAGCAGTACTTC CASSYGSEQYF
many TRBD2 TRBJ2-7 14 TRBV25-1 TGTGCCAGCAGTAGGTCCACGGGAGGCTACGAGCAGTACTTC CASSRSTGGYEQYF
many . TRBJ2-3 15 TRBV5-1 TGCGCCAGCAGCTTACCGGGGACGATCACAGATACGCAGTATTTT CASSLPGTITDTQYF
few . TRBJ1-4 16 TRBV7-8 TGTGCCAGCAGCCCCCCCCTTGGGTTGGGGGGTGAAAAACTGTTTTTT CASSPPLGLGGEKLFF
few . TRBJ1-2 13 TRBV29-1 TGCAGCGTGGGGGGCCGGGCTTCCTATGGCTACACCTTC CSVGGRASYGYTF
. TRBD1 TRBJ2-5 15 TRBV20-1 TGCAGTGCTAGCCTAAACAGGGGGATGGAAGAGACCCAGTACTTC CSASLNRGMEETQYF
. TRBD2 TRBJ2-1 18 TRBV12-3/TRBV12-4 TGTGCCAGCAGTTTAGTAGGGTGGGGGACTAGCGGCTACAATGAGCAGTTCTTC CASSLVGWGTSGYNEQFF
many . TRBJ1-5 14 TRBV12-3/TRBV12-4 TGTGCCAGCAGTTTAGAACATTTGGGTCAGCCCCAGCATTTT CASSLEHLGQPQHF
. TRBD2 TRBJ2-7 16 TRBV30 TGTGCCTGGAGTAAGTACCCGGGACTAGCGGCCTTCGAGCAGTACTTC CAWSKYPGLAAFEQYF
few TRBD1 TRBJ2-5 15 TRBV11-2 TGTGCCAGCAGCTTATCGGGACAGGCATCAGAGACCCAGTACTTC CASSLSGQASETQYF
. . TRBJ2-5 15 TRBV9 TGTGCCAGCAGCGTATTCGGGTCACTACAAGAGACCCAGTACTTC CASSVFGSLQETQYF
few TRBD1 TRBJ1-6 14 TRBV6-1 TGTGCCAGCAGCCGGACAGGGGACGCTTGGCCCCTCCACTTT CASSRTGDAWPLHF
. . TRBJ2-4 17 TRBV27 TGTGCCAGCAGTTTATTCGCGGGGTCCCTAGCCAAAAACATTCAGTACTTC CASSLFAGSLAKNIQYF
many TRBD2 TRBJ2-3 14 TRBV20-1 TGCAGTGCCCGACTAGCGGGAGGGACAGATACGCAGTATTTT CSARLAGGTDTQYF
. . TRBJ2-1 13 TRBV18 TGTGCCAGCTCACGTACGGTCCACAATGAGCAGTTCTTC CASSRTVHNEQFF
many TRBD1 TRBJ2-1 14 TRBV12-3/TRBV12-4 TGTGCCAGCACCAGCGGGACAGGGTACAATGAGCAGTTCTTC CASTSGTGYNEQFF
few TRBD1 TRBJ2-2 17 TRBV10-3 TGTGCCATCAGTGAGTCGAGAGGACAGGGGAACACCGGGGAGCTGTTTTTT CAISESRGQGNTGELFF
few TRBD1 TRBJ2-7 15 TRBV5-1 TGCGCCAGCAGCTTGACCGGGACAGGGAAATGGGAGCAGTACTTC CASSLTGTGKWEQYF
few TRBD1 TRBJ2-1 16 TRBV3-1 TGTGCCAGCAGCCCCCCAGACAGGGGGCTCACCAATGAGCAGTTCTTC CASSPPDRGLTNEQFF
. TRBD1 TRBJ1-1 15 TRBV6-5 TGTGCCAGCAGTTACCGGGACAGAAGGAACACTGAAGTTTTCTTT CASSYRDRRNTEVFF
. . TRBJ1-2 13 TRBV28 TGTGCCAGCAGTTCAGGGTTACGCTATGGCTACACCTTC CASSSGLRYGYTF
. . TRBJ1-2 16 TRBV5-1 TGCGCCAGCAGCTTGACCACAGGGAGCCTAAACTATGGCTACACCTTC CASSLTTGSLNYGYTF
. TRBD1 TRBJ2-3 15 TRBV2 TGTGCCAGCAGGGCGGACAGGGGTCTCGCAGATACGCAGTATTTT CASRADRGLADTQYF
many TRBD2 TRBJ2-3 13 TRBV7-9 TGTGCCAGCAGCCTAAGGACTAGCTCTACGCAGTATTTT CASSLRTSSTQYF
. . TRBJ2-5 14 TRBV6-1 TGTGCCAGCAGGGAAGGACAGTTCCAAGAGACCCAGTACTTC CASREGQFQETQYF